This is a list of T cell receptor beta chains from one sample in a study of shared clonotypes between healthy human individuals. Sequenced by immunoSEQ multiplex PCR; TCRdb stores in-frame clones only, minus some. The data contain around 690,000 clones, 90% of them singletons. Sequenced sample: memory CD8+ T cells from PBMCs. The receptors shown here come from a man younger than 35 in good health. Some clones in this sample may be carry-over from other donors' samples. Both conserved end residues are part of each CDR3. The D gene is left open where the match is weak. Expanded clones get a size class; other rows say once, few or many, or leave the size out.

clone size: .; V gene: TRBV6-1; CDR3 length: 15; J gene: TRBJ2-7; D gene: TRBD2; CDR3 DNA: TGTGCCAGCAACTTATTAGCGGGGGGTACCTACGAGCAGTACTTC; CDR3 protein: CASNLLAGGTYEQYF
clone size: .; V gene: TRBV19; CDR3 length: 15; J gene: TRBJ1-5; D gene: .; CDR3 DNA: TGTGCCAGTTGCCCCTTACCACAGGGTAGCCAGCCCCAGCATTTT; CDR3 protein: CASCPLPQGSQPQHF
clone size: .; V gene: TRBV19; CDR3 length: 16; J gene: TRBJ2-1; D gene: .; CDR3 DNA: TGTGCCAGTAGTATAGGTTCAAGCGGATGGTACAATGAGCAGTTCTTC; CDR3 protein: CASSIGSSGWYNEQFF
clone size: few; V gene: TRBV9; CDR3 length: 14; J gene: TRBJ1-1; D gene: .; CDR3 DNA: TGTGCCAGCAGCGCCGAAGGGAGGGGAGTGAATGTTTTCTTT; CDR3 protein: CASSAEGRGVNVFF
clone size: .; V gene: TRBV5-1; CDR3 length: 17; J gene: TRBJ2-1; D gene: TRBD2; CDR3 DNA: TGCGCCAGCAGTACTGTTGAGTGGGAGGGAACCTACAATGAGCAGTTCTTC; CDR3 protein: CASSTVEWEGTYNEQFF
clone size: .; V gene: TRBV15; CDR3 length: 18; J gene: TRBJ2-7; D gene: TRBD2; CDR3 DNA: TGTGCCACCAGCAGAGACCACCCTGGGACTAGCGGGATGGGGGAGCAGTACTTC; CDR3 protein: CATSRDHPGTSGMGEQYF
clone size: .; V gene: TRBV27; CDR3 length: 14; J gene: TRBJ2-7; D gene: .; CDR3 DNA: TGTGCCAGCAGTTTTGGGGGCTCAAACTACGAGCAGTACTTC; CDR3 protein: CASSFGGSNYEQYF
clone size: .; V gene: TRBV27; CDR3 length: 15; J gene: TRBJ2-1; D gene: TRBD2; CDR3 DNA: TGTGCCAGCAGTCCCGGGACTAGGGAGTACAATGAGCAGTTCTTC; CDR3 protein: CASSPGTREYNEQFF
clone size: once; V gene: TRBV27; CDR3 length: 15; J gene: TRBJ2-7; D gene: TRBD2; CDR3 DNA: TGTGCCAGCAATCCCAGAGGAGCGGGGGCCTACGAGCAGTACTTC; CDR3 protein: CASNPRGAGAYEQYF
clone size: .; V gene: TRBV27; CDR3 length: 16; J gene: TRBJ1-2; D gene: .; CDR3 DNA: TGTGCCAGCAGTTCAGCCTTACAGGTCTTAAACTATGGCTACACCTTC; CDR3 protein: CASSSALQVLNYGYTF
clone size: .; V gene: TRBV13; CDR3 length: 15; J gene: TRBJ2-2; D gene: .; CDR3 DNA: TGTGCCAGCAGCCCCGGGACCGGCAACACCGGGGAGCTGTTTTTT; CDR3 protein: CASSPGTGNTGELFF
clone size: .; V gene: TRBV27; CDR3 length: 14; J gene: TRBJ2-2; D gene: .; CDR3 DNA: TGTGCCAGCTGTGGGCCTCACAGCACCGGGGAGCTGTTTTTT; CDR3 protein: CASCGPHSTGELFF
clone size: .; V gene: TRBV7-8; CDR3 length: 15; J gene: TRBJ2-7; D gene: TRBD2; CDR3 DNA: TGTGCCAGCAGCTTGAGGACTAGCGGGACCTACGAGCAGTACTTC; CDR3 protein: CASSLRTSGTYEQYF
clone size: .; V gene: TRBV15; CDR3 length: 15; J gene: TRBJ1-5; D gene: .; CDR3 DNA: TGTGCCACCAGCAGAGTGGTCTGGGGGGATCAGCCCCAGCATTTT; CDR3 protein: CATSRVVWGDQPQHF
clone size: .; V gene: TRBV10-3; CDR3 length: 14; J gene: TRBJ2-7; D gene: .; CDR3 DNA: TGTGCCATCAGTGAGCCGACCGGGACTCACGAGCAGTACTTC; CDR3 protein: CAISEPTGTHEQYF
clone size: .; V gene: TRBV29-1; CDR3 length: 13; J gene: TRBJ2-7; D gene: TRBD1; CDR3 DNA: TGCAGCGTCAGGACAGGGGGCTCCTACGAGCAGTACTTC; CDR3 protein: CSVRTGGSYEQYF
clone size: .; V gene: TRBV28; CDR3 length: 15; J gene: TRBJ1-1; D gene: .; CDR3 DNA: TGTGCCAGCAGTCACCTCAGGGAGCTCGGGACTGAAGCTTTCTTT; CDR3 protein: CASSHLRELGTEAFF
clone size: .; V gene: TRBV10-1; CDR3 length: 14; J gene: TRBJ2-1; D gene: .; CDR3 DNA: TGCGCCAGCAGTGAGTCAGTAAGAGTCGATGAGCAGTTCTTC; CDR3 protein: CASSESVRVDEQFF
clone size: .; V gene: TRBV9; CDR3 length: 12; J gene: TRBJ1-4; D gene: .; CDR3 DNA: TGTGCCAGCAGCGTACCTGGCGAAAAACTGTTTTTT; CDR3 protein: CASSVPGEKLFF
clone size: .; V gene: TRBV7-9; CDR3 length: 15; J gene: TRBJ2-6; D gene: .; CDR3 DNA: TGTGCCAGCAGCTTTTGGGTTTCTGGGGCCAACGTCCTGACTTTC; CDR3 protein: CASSFWVSGANVLTF
clone size: .; V gene: TRBV28; CDR3 length: 16; J gene: TRBJ2-5; D gene: .; CDR3 DNA: TGTGCCAGCAGTCCCGTGAGCCGGGACGGCCAAGAGACCCAGTACTTC; CDR3 protein: CASSPVSRDGQETQYF
clone size: .; V gene: TRBV4-1; CDR3 length: 15; J gene: TRBJ2-2; D gene: .; CDR3 DNA: TGCGCCAGCAGCCAAGACAGCCTCGGCACCGGGGAGCTGTTTTTT; CDR3 protein: CASSQDSLGTGELFF
clone size: .; V gene: TRBV6-1; CDR3 length: 14; J gene: TRBJ2-7; D gene: TRBD1; CDR3 DNA: TGTGCCAGCAGTGCCGGGACAGGGGACTACGAGCAGTACTTC; CDR3 protein: CASSAGTGDYEQYF
clone size: .; V gene: TRBV7-3; CDR3 length: 17; J gene: TRBJ2-2; D gene: .; CDR3 DNA: TGTGCCAGCAGCCCCCGTTTAGGGGGAGTGAGCACCGGGGAGCTGTTTTTT; CDR3 protein: CASSPRLGGVSTGELFF
clone size: .; V gene: TRBV28; CDR3 length: 15; J gene: TRBJ2-1; D gene: TRBD1; CDR3 DNA: TGTGCCAGCAGTCTCCCGGGACAGGGGGCCGATGAGCAGTTCTTC; CDR3 protein: CASSLPGQGADEQFF
clone size: .; V gene: TRBV28; CDR3 length: 16; J gene: TRBJ2-1; D gene: TRBD1; CDR3 DNA: TGTGCCAGCAGTGCCCTTCCGGGACAGGGATACAATGAGCAGTTCTTC; CDR3 protein: CASSALPGQGYNEQFF
clone size: .; V gene: TRBV7-9; CDR3 length: 16; J gene: TRBJ2-1; D gene: TRBD2; CDR3 DNA: TGTGCCAGCAGCCTCGGACTAGCGGGAGGGAATTATGAGCAGTTCTTC; CDR3 protein: CASSLGLAGGNYEQFF
clone size: .; V gene: TRBV5-4; CDR3 length: 13; J gene: TRBJ1-1; D gene: TRBD1; CDR3 DNA: TGTGCCAGCAGCTCAACAGGGGGTGATGAAGCTTTCTTT; CDR3 protein: CASSSTGGDEAFF
clone size: .; V gene: TRBV14; CDR3 length: 12; J gene: TRBJ2-7; D gene: .; CDR3 DNA: TGTGCCAGCAGCCGGGACTGGTACGAGCAGTACTTC; CDR3 protein: CASSRDWYEQYF
clone size: .; V gene: TRBV19; CDR3 length: 16; J gene: TRBJ1-5; D gene: TRBD1; CDR3 DNA: TGTGCCAGTAGTACGTCCTGGACAGGGGGCAATCAGCCCCAGCATTTT; CDR3 protein: CASSTSWTGGNQPQHF
clone size: .; V gene: TRBV7-9; CDR3 length: 13; J gene: TRBJ2-1; D gene: TRBD1; CDR3 DNA: TGTGCCAGCAGCTTTCCAGGGGGCGGTGAGCAGTTCTTC; CDR3 protein: CASSFPGGGEQFF
clone size: .; V gene: TRBV12-5; CDR3 length: 14; J gene: TRBJ2-1; D gene: .; CDR3 DNA: TGTGCTAGTGGTTTGACTACGCGGAGTGGTGAGCAGTTCTTC; CDR3 protein: CASGLTTRSGEQFF
clone size: .; V gene: TRBV27; CDR3 length: 17; J gene: TRBJ2-3; D gene: .; CDR3 DNA: TGTGCCAGCAGTTTATTGGGGGCGGTGGCGTCCACAGATACGCAGTATTTT; CDR3 protein: CASSLLGAVASTDTQYF
clone size: .; V gene: TRBV4-3; CDR3 length: 17; J gene: TRBJ2-5; D gene: TRBD2; CDR3 DNA: TGCGCCAGCAGCCAAGCTAGCGGGACTTTATACCAAGAGACCCAGTACTTC; CDR3 protein: CASSQASGTLYQETQYF
clone size: .; V gene: TRBV5-6; CDR3 length: 16; J gene: TRBJ2-6; D gene: .; CDR3 DNA: TGTGCCAGCAGCTTGGATGGTCCCTCTGGGGCCAACGTCCTGACTTTC; CDR3 protein: CASSLDGPSGANVLTF
clone size: .; V gene: TRBV5-1; CDR3 length: 16; J gene: TRBJ1-1; D gene: .; CDR3 DNA: TGCGCCAGCAGCTTGGCATCGTGGAACATGAACACTGAAGCTTTCTTT; CDR3 protein: CASSLASWNMNTEAFF
clone size: .; V gene: TRBV30; CDR3 length: 13; J gene: TRBJ2-1; D gene: .; CDR3 DNA: TGTGCCTGCCGGGGGACTGCCGAGCCTGGGGAGTTCTTC; CDR3 protein: CACRGTAEPGEFF
clone size: .; V gene: TRBV27; CDR3 length: 16; J gene: TRBJ2-2; D gene: TRBD2; CDR3 DNA: TGTGCCAGCAGTTCGAGAGGACTAGCGGGACGCGGGGAGCTGTTTTTT; CDR3 protein: CASSSRGLAGRGELFF
clone size: .; V gene: TRBV29-1; CDR3 length: 14; J gene: TRBJ2-7; D gene: TRBD2; CDR3 DNA: TGCAGCGTTGGAGGACTAGGACGAGTCTACGAGCAGTACTTC; CDR3 protein: CSVGGLGRVYEQYF
clone size: .; V gene: TRBV28; CDR3 length: 14; J gene: TRBJ2-3; D gene: .; CDR3 DNA: TGTGCCAGCAGTTCTGGCTCCCACACAGATACGCAGTATTTT; CDR3 protein: CASSSGSHTDTQYF